This T cell receptor (beta chain) was captured in a study of T cells expressing NK-cell markers. Study-level findings and limits: Each of several donors carried dominant NKG2C+ clonotypes accounting for about 1.0-7.5% of CD8+ T cells.

5'RACE template switching with UMIs generated TCR beta cDNA. TCRdb re-called the 5' RACE reads; every CDR3 protein appears as one record, without DNA. The repertoire table contains approximately 110,000 distinct CDR3 sequences. A note on this clonotype: Its antigen is currently unknown.

Germline-derived CDR1 and CDR2 are SGHVS and FNYEAQ. CDR3 length equals 14 residues. This sequence originates from a woman aged 18 to 69 in good health. The source material was blood T cells: a sorted CD56 or NKG2C T cell subset, CD4+ or CD8+ T cells, or bulk PBMC T cells (not recorded which). The V and J genes are TRBV7-6 and TRBJ2-7; TCRdb proposes TRBD1, but this gene call is untestable without DNA. The CDR3 here is CASSLAGDAIEQYF.